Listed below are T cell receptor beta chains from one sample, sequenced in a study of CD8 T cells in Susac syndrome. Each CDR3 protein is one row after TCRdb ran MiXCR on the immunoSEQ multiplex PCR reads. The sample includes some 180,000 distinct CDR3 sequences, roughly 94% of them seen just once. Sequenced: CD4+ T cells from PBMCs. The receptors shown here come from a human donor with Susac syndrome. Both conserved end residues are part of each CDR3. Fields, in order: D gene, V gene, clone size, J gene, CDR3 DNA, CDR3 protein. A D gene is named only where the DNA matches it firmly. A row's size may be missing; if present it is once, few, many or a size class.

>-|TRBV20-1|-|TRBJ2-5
TGCAGTGCTAGGAGGTCAGGCTCGCCGTTCCGGACCCAGTACTTC
CSARRSGSPFRTQYF
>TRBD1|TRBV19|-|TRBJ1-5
TGTGCCAGTAGTATTGGACAGGGGCATCAGCCCCAGCATTTT
CASSIGQGHQPQHF
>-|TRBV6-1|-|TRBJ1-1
TGTGCCAGCAGTGATTCTCGCGTTGAAGCTTTCTTT
CASSDSRVEAFF
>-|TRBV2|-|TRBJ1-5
TGTGCCAGCAGGGAGGCAGGGGATCAGCCCCAGCATTTT
CASREAGDQPQHF
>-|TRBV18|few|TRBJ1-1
TGTGCCAGCTCACCGGGTCAGATGAACACTGAAGCTTTCTTT
CASSPGQMNTEAFF
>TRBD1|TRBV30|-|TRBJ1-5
TGTGCCTGGAGTTCCGACCCAGGGGGTCAGCCCCAGCATTTT
CAWSSDPGGQPQHF
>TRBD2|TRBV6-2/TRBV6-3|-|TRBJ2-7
TGTGCCAGCAGCCACGGGGGGAACTCCTACGAGCAGTACTTC
CASSHGGNSYEQYF
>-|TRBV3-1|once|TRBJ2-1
TGTGCCAGCAGCGGCTGGGGGATGAATGAGCAGTTCTTC
CASSGWGMNEQFF
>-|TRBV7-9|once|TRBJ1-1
TGTGCCAGCAGCACCCCCGACGGCGGGGGGGCTTTCTTT
CASSTPDGGGAFF
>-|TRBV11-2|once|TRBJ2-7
TGTGCCAGCGGCTCACGACCCTACTACGAGCAGTACTTC
CASGSRPYYEQYF
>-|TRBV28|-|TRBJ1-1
TGTGCCAGCAGTGCGTCACAGGGCTTGAACACTGAAGCTTTCTTT
CASSASQGLNTEAFF
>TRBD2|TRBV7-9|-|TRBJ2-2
TGTGCCAGCAGCTTTAGCGGGTTGAACACCGGGGAGCTGTTTTTT
CASSFSGLNTGELFF
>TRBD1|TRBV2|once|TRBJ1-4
TGTGCCATCAGAAAGGACAGGGCGGGTGAAAAACTGTTTTTT
CAIRKDRAGEKLFF
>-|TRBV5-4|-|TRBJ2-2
TGTGCCAGCAGCGTCGGGGGAGCGGTGAACACCGGGGAGCTGTTTTTT
CASSVGGAVNTGELFF
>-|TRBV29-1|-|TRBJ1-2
TGCAGCGTTACGGACGACGGGGGCCATGGCTACACCTTC
CSVTDDGGHGYTF
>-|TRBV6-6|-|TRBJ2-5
TGTGCCAGCAGTTACCCCCACGTCGACAGTCAAGAGACCCAGTACTTC
CASSYPHVDSQETQYF
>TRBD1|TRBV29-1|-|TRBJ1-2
TGCAGCGTGACCGACAGGGCCGGCGGCTACACCTTC
CSVTDRAGGYTF
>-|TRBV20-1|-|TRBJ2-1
TGCAGTGCTAGAGCCCCCCCTGGGCAGGGCTACAATGAGCAGTTCTTC
CSARAPPGQGYNEQFF
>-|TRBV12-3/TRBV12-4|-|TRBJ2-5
TGTGCCAGCAGCCCCGCGACGGGGGGCGGTGAGACCCAGTACTTC
CASSPATGGGETQYF
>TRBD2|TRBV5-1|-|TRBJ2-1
TGCGCCAGCAGCGTGGGACTAGCGGGAGACTACAATGAGCAGTTCTTC
CASSVGLAGDYNEQFF
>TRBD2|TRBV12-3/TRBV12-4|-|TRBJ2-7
TGTGCCAGCAGACCCCTAGCGGGGGGGTACGAGCAGTACTTC
CASRPLAGGYEQYF
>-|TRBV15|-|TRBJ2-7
TGTGCCACCAGGCCGGGTCTCGAAACGGCCGAGCAGTACTTC
CATRPGLETAEQYF
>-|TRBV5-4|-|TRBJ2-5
TGTGCCAGCAGCTTGTCGGGGCCGGCCCAGTACTTC
CASSLSGPAQYF
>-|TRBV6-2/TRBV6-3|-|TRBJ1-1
TGTGCCAGCAGTTACGTACCGAACACTGAAGCTTTCTTT
CASSYVPNTEAFF
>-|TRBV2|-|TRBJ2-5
TGTGCCAGCAGTCGGCTGAGAGAGACCCAGTACTTC
CASSRLRETQYF
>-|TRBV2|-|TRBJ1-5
TGTGCCAGCAGTGAAGGAATGCTTCAGCCCCAGCATTTT
CASSEGMLQPQHF
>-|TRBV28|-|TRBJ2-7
TGTGCCAGCAGTTTAATCGGGCGGAATGGCTACGAGCAGTACTTC
CASSLIGRNGYEQYF
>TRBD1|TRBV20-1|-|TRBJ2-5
TGCAGTGCACCTATTCGGACAGGGGCGAAGACCCAGTACTTC
CSAPIRTGAKTQYF
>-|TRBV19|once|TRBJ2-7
TGTGCCAGCCAAAACTCCTACGAGCAGTACTTC
CASQNSYEQYF
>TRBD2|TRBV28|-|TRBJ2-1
TGTGCCAGCAGTCGACTAGCGGGAGTCAATGAGCAGTTCTTC
CASSRLAGVNEQFF
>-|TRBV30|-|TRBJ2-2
TGTGCCTGGAGTGGAAACCTCCCCCGCCCGGAGCTGTTTTTT
CAWSGNLPRPELFF
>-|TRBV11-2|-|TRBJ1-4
TGTGCCAGCAGCTCCCCGGAAGGAAAACTGTTTTTT
CASSSPEGKLFF
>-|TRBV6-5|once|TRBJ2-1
TGTGCCAGCAGTTCCAGGGCCCCAGAAAAGAGTAGACGATACAATGAGCAGTTCTTC
CASSSRAPEKSRRYNEQFF
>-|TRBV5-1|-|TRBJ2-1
TGCGCCAGCAGCCGAATCGGTGCGGACAATGAGCAGTTCTTC
CASSRIGADNEQFF
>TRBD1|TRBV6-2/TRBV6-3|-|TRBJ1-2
TGTGCCAGCACGGGTCCAAGGGGGCGAGACTATGGCTACACCTTC
CASTGPRGRDYGYTF
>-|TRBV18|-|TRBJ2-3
TGTGCCAGCTCACCACGGGATACGCAGTATTTT
CASSPRDTQYF
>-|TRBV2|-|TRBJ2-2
TGTGCCAGCCGTATTGCGGAGAACACCGGGGAGCTGTTTTTT
CASRIAENTGELFF